A selection of T cell receptor beta chains follows, all from one sample in a study of cytomegalovirus exposure and HLA in healthy donors. TCRdb's table, derived via immunoSEQ multiplex PCR, lists solely in-frame clones and lacks some. Of 250,000 to 350,000 clones listed, about nine tenths are singletons. Sample: PBMCs. These receptor sequences come from a man aged 35 to 55 in good health and CMV-seropositive. CDR3s include the opening cysteine and the closing phenylalanine or tryptophan. The D gene is left open where the match is weak. The listing skips clone size in some rows; elsewhere it reads once, few, many or a size class.

>TRBD2|17|TRBJ2-3|few|TRBV18
TGTGCCAGCTCAAGACGACTAGCGGGAGGCCCCACAGATACGCAGTATTTT
CASSRRLAGGPTDTQYF
>TRBD2|15|TRBJ2-7|.|TRBV5-4
TGTGCCAGCAGCGACGGGACTAGCGGGGCCTACGAGCAGTACTTC
CASSDGTSGAYEQYF
>.|11|TRBJ2-1|few|TRBV28
TGTGCCAGCCGGACAGTAAATGAGCAGTTCTTC
CASRTVNEQFF
>TRBD1|15|TRBJ2-5|.|TRBV19
TGTGCCAGTACCCTTAAACAGGGGGGAAGAGAGACCCAGTACTTC
CASTLKQGGRETQYF
>TRBD1|12|TRBJ1-2|.|TRBV29-1
TGCAGCGGTGGGACAGGGGTCGATGGCTACACCTTC
CSGGTGVDGYTF
>TRBD1|15|TRBJ1-5|.|TRBV7-9
TGTGCCAGCAGCTTAGGGACAGGGCGCAATCAGCCCCAGCATTTT
CASSLGTGRNQPQHF
>.|13|TRBJ1-1|.|TRBV19
TGTGCCAGTAGATCCAGGGCGAACACTGAAGCTTTCTTT
CASRSRANTEAFF
>.|15|TRBJ2-3|.|TRBV7-3
TGTGCCAGCAGCCTCGGCGGCAGGGGCACAGATACGCAGTATTTT
CASSLGGRGTDTQYF
>.|12|TRBJ2-5|.|TRBV6-5
TGTGCCAGCAGATCCCCTTTTCTTGAGCAGTACTTC
CASRSPFLEQYF
>TRBD1|16|TRBJ2-7|.|TRBV28
TGTGCCAGCAGTCTGCGAACCGGGACAGGGAAACTCGAGCAGTACTTC
CASSLRTGTGKLEQYF
>TRBD2|18|TRBJ2-1|.|TRBV5-1
TGCGCCAGCAGCCCACCGGGACTAGGTCTTAGCTCCTACAATGAGCAGTTCTTC
CASSPPGLGLSSYNEQFF
>TRBD1|13|TRBJ1-2|.|TRBV25-1
TGTGCCAGCAGACGGGACAGGGGATATGGCTACACCTTC
CASRRDRGYGYTF
>TRBD1|14|TRBJ2-5|.|TRBV19
TGTGCCAGTAGTTTCCAGACAGGGGAAGAGACCCAGTACTTC
CASSFQTGEETQYF
>TRBD1|16|TRBJ2-7|.|TRBV29-1
TGCAGCGTTGAAGATAGGGGACAGAAATATTCCTACGAGCAGTACTTC
CSVEDRGQKYSYEQYF
>TRBD1|14|TRBJ1-2|.|TRBV4-3
TGCGCCAGCAGCCAAGGACAGGGGGCATATGGCTACACCTTC
CASSQGQGAYGYTF
>TRBD1|17|TRBJ1-5|.|TRBV28
TGTGCCAGCAGTTTATCCCCTCGGACAGGGAGGGGGCAGCCCCAGCATTTT
CASSLSPRTGRGQPQHF
>.|15|TRBJ2-7|.|TRBV27
TGTGCCAGCAGTTTAGCGGGACTGAGCTCCTACGAGCAGTACTTC
CASSLAGLSSYEQYF
>TRBD1|17|TRBJ1-3|.|TRBV7-6
TGTGCCAGCAGCCAGGTCGGGACAGCGCACTCTGGAAACACCATATATTTT
CASSQVGTAHSGNTIYF
>TRBD1|15|TRBJ2-3|.|TRBV28
TGTGCCAGCAGTTCAGGGGGAAGAGGCACAGATACGCAGTATTTT
CASSSGGRGTDTQYF
>.|14|TRBJ2-5|.|TRBV5-5
TGTGCCAGCAGCTTGTCGTGGCTCCAAGAGACCCAGTACTTC
CASSLSWLQETQYF
>TRBD1|16|TRBJ2-7|.|TRBV18
TGTGCCAGCTCACCAGCTACGGGACAGGGGGCCAACGAGCAGTACTTC
CASSPATGQGANEQYF
>TRBD2|15|TRBJ2-5|.|TRBV6-5
TGTGCCAGCAGCCCCGGGACTAGCGCCCGGGGGACCCAGTACTTC
CASSPGTSARGTQYF
>.|13|TRBJ2-5|.|TRBV9
TGTGCCAGCAACTCGTTTGACAAAGAGACCCAGTACTTC
CASNSFDKETQYF
>.|15|TRBJ2-7|once|TRBV28
TGTGCCAGCAGTTTACCCGGGTTTGTAACCTACGAGCAGTACTTC
CASSLPGFVTYEQYF
>TRBD2|16|TRBJ2-2|.|TRBV5-4
TGTGCCAGCAGCTTGGTGGTAGCGGGAGGTACCGGGGAGCTGTTTTTT
CASSLVVAGGTGELFF
>TRBD2|15|TRBJ2-5|.|TRBV2
TGTGCCAGCAGTACTAGCGGGAGAGGAAGAGAGACCCAGTACTTC
CASSTSGRGRETQYF
>TRBD1|14|TRBJ2-7|.|TRBV5-1
TGCGCCAGCAGCACGGACAGGGTCGACTACGAGCAGTACTTC
CASSTDRVDYEQYF
>.|15|TRBJ2-2|once|TRBV7-3
TGTGCCACCCAGAGGCGGGGAGGAGAAAACGGGGAGCTGTTTTTT
CATQRRGGENGELFF
>TRBD1|14|TRBJ1-1|.|TRBV11-2
TGTGCCAGCAGCCCGGACAGGGGTGGCACTGAAGCTTTCTTT
CASSPDRGGTEAFF
>TRBD1|13|TRBJ1-5|few|TRBV6-4
TGTGCCAGCAGTCCGGAGACAGGGCAGCCCCAGCATTTT
CASSPETGQPQHF
>.|16|TRBJ2-7|once|TRBV7-9
TGTGCCAGCAGCTCCAGTCTGGGGCAGGCCCCTTCTGAGCAGTACTTC
CASSSSLGQAPSEQYF
>TRBD1|15|TRBJ2-3|once|TRBV5-1
TGCGCCAGCAGCTTGGTGGGACAGGGAACAGATACGCAGTATTTT
CASSLVGQGTDTQYF
>TRBD2|16|TRBJ2-1|once|TRBV5-6
TGTGCCAGCAGCTTGGGTAGCGGGAGCTCCTACAATGAGCAGTTCTTC
CASSLGSGSSYNEQFF
>TRBD2|13|TRBJ2-1|.|TRBV4-1
TGCGCCAGCAGCCAAGATGTCAGCGGGAGGGAGTTCTTC
CASSQDVSGREFF
>TRBD1|14|TRBJ2-7|.|TRBV19
TGTGCCAGTAGTAGCCGGGACAGGTACTACGAGCAGTACTTC
CASSSRDRYYEQYF
>.|13|TRBJ1-1|.|TRBV5-1
TGCGCCAGCAGAGGGGGTGTAAGCACTGAAGCTTTCTTT
CASRGGVSTEAFF
>TRBD1|19|TRBJ1-5|.|TRBV6-1
TGTGCCAGCAGTGAAGCACCAGGGGGGATTCTATATAGCAATCAGCCCCAGCATTTT
CASSEAPGGILYSNQPQHF
>TRBD1|14|TRBJ1-1|.|TRBV4-2
TGTGCCAGCAGCCAGGACAGGGATAACACTGAAGCTTTCTTT
CASSQDRDNTEAFF
>TRBD1|13|TRBJ1-2|.|TRBV6-6
TGTGCCAGCAGTTACGGGACAGGGAACGGCTACACCTTC
CASSYGTGNGYTF
>.|13|TRBJ2-5|.|TRBV30
TGTGCCTGGAGTACAAAGGGGGTGGAGACCCAGTACTTC
CAWSTKGVETQYF
>.|13|TRBJ2-5|.|TRBV18
TGTGCCAGCTCACGTACCCGGGAGGAGACCCAGTACTTC
CASSRTREETQYF
>.|14|TRBJ1-1|.|TRBV7-9
TGTGCCAGCAGCTTAGGGCCCGAGGGGGCTGAAGCTTTCTTT
CASSLGPEGAEAFF
>.|16|TRBJ1-2|.|TRBV11-2
TGTGCCAGCAGCTCCGCTGGAGGTCGAGGATCCTATGGCTACACCTTC
CASSSAGGRGSYGYTF
>.|12|TRBJ2-2|once|TRBV13
TGTGCCAGCAGCCTGCGGGCCGGGGAGCTGTTTTTT
CASSLRAGELFF
>TRBD1|17|TRBJ2-3|.|TRBV2
TGTGCCAGCATCTCCCCCACCGGGACAGGGACCGGAGATACGCAGTATTTT
CASISPTGTGTGDTQYF
>.|14|TRBJ2-5|once|TRBV19
TGTGCCAGTAGTCCAAGGCCCGCGGGGGAGACCCAGTACTTC
CASSPRPAGETQYF
>TRBD2|15|TRBJ2-1|.|TRBV7-9
TGTGCCAGCGTTCCGGGACTAGCGGGAGTTGGTGAGCAGTTCTTC
CASVPGLAGVGEQFF
>.|16|TRBJ2-7|.|TRBV4-3
TGCGCCAGCAGCCAAGATAGACGGGAGAGTAGGTACGAGCAGTACTTC
CASSQDRRESRYEQYF
>TRBD1|16|TRBJ2-7|.|TRBV5-4
TGTGCCAGCAGCTTTCAAGTGACAGGGGGCTCCTACGAGCAGTACTTC
CASSFQVTGGSYEQYF
>TRBD1|14|TRBJ2-7|.|TRBV27
TGTGCCAGCAGTTTCGGGGACAGGGGCTACGAGCAGTACTTC
CASSFGDRGYEQYF
>.|16|TRBJ1-1|.|TRBV19
TGTGCCACCTCCGGGGGGCGAGTTCGATTTCACACTGAAGCTTTCTTT
CATSGGRVRFHTEAFF